A selection of T cell receptor beta chains follows, all from one sample in a study of quantifying T cell responses using KT2 cells. MiXCR, applied by TCRdb to the UMI-ligation and nested PCR reads, yields one record per CDR3 protein. The sample records over 55,000 distinct CDR3 sequences, roughly an eighth being singletons. Sequencing was performed on PBMCs spiked with cells of the T cell clone KT2. These receptors were taken from a human donor. CDR3s include the opening cysteine and the closing phenylalanine or tryptophan. Each record gives: J gene, clone size, D gene, V gene, CDR3 DNA, CDR3 protein. A D gene is named only where the DNA matches it firmly. Expanded clones are given a class, and other clones once, few, many or no size at all.

TRBJ1-6 | . | . | TRBV4-2 | TGTGCCAGCAGCCAAGATGGAGGGACTAACAATTCACCCCTCCACTTT | CASSQDGGTNNSPLHF
TRBJ2-1 | . | . | TRBV21-1 | TGTGCCAGCAGCTCTCTGGACAGGGCCGGGCAGTTCTTC | CASSSLDRAGQFF
TRBJ2-7 | . | . | TRBV7-2 | TGTGCCAGCAGCTTAGGGGGTAGCTCCGACGAGCAGTACTTC | CASSLGGSSDEQYF
TRBJ2-3 | many | . | TRBV20-1 | TGCAGTGCTAGGGGCTGGTTAGAGTCTGATACGCAGTATTTT | CSARGWLESDTQYF
TRBJ2-2 | few | TRBD2 | TRBV5-4 | TGTGCCAGCAGCTTCGCTAGCGGGAGGGCCCCCGGGGAGCTGTTTTTT | CASSFASGRAPGELFF
TRBJ1-2 | many | TRBD1 | TRBV6-1 | TGTGCCAGCAGTGAAACGATGGGACAGCCCAACGCTGATCGCTACACCTTC | CASSETMGQPNADRYTF
TRBJ1-5 | many | . | TRBV12-3/TRBV12-4 | TGTGCCAGCAGTTTTGGGGGAGTCGATCAGCCCCAGCATTTT | CASSFGGVDQPQHF
TRBJ2-2 | few | TRBD2 | TRBV4-1 | TGCGCCAGCAGCCAGTTATGGGGAATAGCGGGAGGCTTTGCCGGGGAGCTGTTTTTT | CASSQLWGIAGGFAGELFF
TRBJ2-4 | few | . | TRBV15 | TGTGCCACCAGCAGAGATCGGCTTAAAACCATTCAGTACTTC | CATSRDRLKTIQYF
TRBJ2-3 | many | . | TRBV25-1 | TGTGCCAGCAGTGACCCTACAGCGTTGCAGGGGTCAGATACGCAGTATTTT | CASSDPTALQGSDTQYF
TRBJ2-3 | many | TRBD2 | TRBV6-4 | TGTGCCAGCAGTGACTCTAGCGGGGCAGATACGCAGTATTTT | CASSDSSGADTQYF
TRBJ2-5 | . | TRBD2 | TRBV4-1 | TGCGCCAGCAGCCCTATAGCGGGGGGCACGGAGACCCAGTACTTC | CASSPIAGGTETQYF
TRBJ1-5 | few | . | TRBV11-2 | TGTGCCAGCAGCTACTATACAGATCAGCCCCAGCATTTT | CASSYYTDQPQHF
TRBJ2-3 | few | TRBD1 | TRBV14 | TGTGCCAGCAGCCAAGATGCACAGGGGGCAGATACGCAGTATTTT | CASSQDAQGADTQYF
TRBJ1-2 | . | . | TRBV20-1 | TGCAGTGCTAGTATCACCCCTAACTATGGCTACACCTTC | CSASITPNYGYTF
TRBJ1-5 | many | . | TRBV7-9 | TGTGCCAGCAGCTCCCGGGACAGCAATCAGCCCCAGCATTTT | CASSSRDSNQPQHF
TRBJ2-5 | . | TRBD2 | TRBV5-4 | TGTGCCAGCAGCGCCAGACTAGCGGGGGTGGAGACCCAGTACTTC | CASSARLAGVETQYF
TRBJ2-1 | . | . | TRBV4-3 | TGCGCCAGCAGCCACTCTACTCCGCGGAGCGGGTTAAATGAGCAGTTCTTC | CASSHSTPRSGLNEQFF
TRBJ2-1 | . | TRBD2 | TRBV10-3 | TGTGCCATCACCCCGCCGGGACTAGGATACAATGAGCAGTTCTTC | CAITPPGLGYNEQFF